This T cell receptor (beta chain) stems from a study of blood T cell repertoires in COVID-19. Study at large: Some COVID-19 samples were acute and others convalescent; all came from the United States, Italy and Spain. PBMCs, B-cell-depleted T cells, or T cells provided the cDNA or gDNA that made up the material.

CDR1 is SGHKS, CDR2 YYEKEE, per germline (reference sequence). The V and J ends lost 1 base and 3 bases respectively, with 11 bases between them. This CDR3 contains 14 residues. Authors' methods: Using reference gene primer amplification, nucleated cell counts were estimated. TCRdb keeps only in-frame clones here, not all; method: immunoSEQ multiplex PCR. D and trimming come from the DNA, and the V and J calls and clone size come from that table. The sample has more than 80,000 clones, about 90% seen once. V usage is TRBV5-5 and J usage is TRBJ2-7; no clear D. This receptor was obtained from a human donor with active COVID-19. The donor label of this sample is uncertain. The source material was peripheral blood. The CDR3 loop reads CASSLLGFFYEQYF. As DNA, the CDR3 is TGTGCCAGCAGCTTGCTAGGATTTTTCTACGAGCAGTACTTC.